This section outlines one T cell receptor beta chain sequence together with its context. Its antigen remains unidentified. The data were taken from a study of shared clonotypes between healthy human individuals. Study-wide findings and caveats: Generally, estimated richness proved larger in naive subsets than it did in memory subsets.

The CDR3 is made up of 14 amino acids. From germline, CDR1 is ENHRY and CDR2 SYGVKD. Trimming at V came to 10 bases and at J to 5 bases, leaving 8 bases not matched to a gene. Only in-frame clones appear in the TCRdb table, and some are missing; sequencing was by immunoSEQ multiplex PCR. Of 1 million to 1.3 million clones in the sample, approximately 80% are singletons; the top ten hold 0.5% to 0.65%. This receptor was identified in a man aged 18 to 30 in good health. Some clones in this sample may be carry-over from other donors' samples. The material sequenced was memory CD4+ T cells from PBMCs. Regarding subset: CD45RA-negative fraction. This chain links TRBV10-3 with TRBJ2-2, with 9 bases matching TRBD2. The chain's CDR3 is CATRGLAGTGELFF. The CDR3 DNA reads TGTGCCACCAGGGGACTAGCAGGTACCGGGGAGCTGTTTTTT.